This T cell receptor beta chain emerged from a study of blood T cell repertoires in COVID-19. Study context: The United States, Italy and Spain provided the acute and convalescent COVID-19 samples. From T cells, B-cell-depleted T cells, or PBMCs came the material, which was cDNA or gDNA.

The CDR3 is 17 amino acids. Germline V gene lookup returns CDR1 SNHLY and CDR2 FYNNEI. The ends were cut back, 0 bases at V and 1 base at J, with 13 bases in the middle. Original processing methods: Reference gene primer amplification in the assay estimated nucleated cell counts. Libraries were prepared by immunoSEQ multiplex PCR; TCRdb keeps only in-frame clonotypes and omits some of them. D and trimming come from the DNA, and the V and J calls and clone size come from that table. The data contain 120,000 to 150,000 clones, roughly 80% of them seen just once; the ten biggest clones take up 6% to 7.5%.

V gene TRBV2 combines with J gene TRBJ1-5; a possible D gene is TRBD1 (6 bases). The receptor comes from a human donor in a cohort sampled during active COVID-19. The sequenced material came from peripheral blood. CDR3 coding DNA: TGTGCCAGCAGTGAAGCGCTTGGGGGGGCAAGCAATCAGCCCCAGCATTTT. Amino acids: CASSEALGGASNQPQHF.